This T cell receptor beta chain was documented in a study of T-cell memory formation after mild COVID-19. Study context: Largely donor-specific sequence clusters came from a couple of donors.

This clonotype appeared a few times. CDR1 and CDR2 (germline): SGHVS, FQNEAQ. Trimming pared 4 bases from V and 3 bases from J, leaving 20 bases between. CDR3 length: 17 amino acids. One entry per CDR3 protein results from TCRdb running MiXCR on the 5' RACE reads. The sample records roughly 560,000 distinct CDR3 sequences, approximately 20% being singletons. The rearrangement links TRBV7-8 to TRBJ2-3, with D perhaps matching TRBD2 (5 bases). The sequence was obtained from an adult woman who had mild COVID-19 (a few samples of this study predate the infection). Cell type and time point are not known. Input material: PBMCs or a T cell subset sorted from them (not recorded which). The CDR3 loop is CASSYISGGGWTDTQYF. The CDR3 coding sequence is TGTGCCAGCAGCTATATCAGCGGCGGCGGGTGGACAGATACGCAGTATTTT.